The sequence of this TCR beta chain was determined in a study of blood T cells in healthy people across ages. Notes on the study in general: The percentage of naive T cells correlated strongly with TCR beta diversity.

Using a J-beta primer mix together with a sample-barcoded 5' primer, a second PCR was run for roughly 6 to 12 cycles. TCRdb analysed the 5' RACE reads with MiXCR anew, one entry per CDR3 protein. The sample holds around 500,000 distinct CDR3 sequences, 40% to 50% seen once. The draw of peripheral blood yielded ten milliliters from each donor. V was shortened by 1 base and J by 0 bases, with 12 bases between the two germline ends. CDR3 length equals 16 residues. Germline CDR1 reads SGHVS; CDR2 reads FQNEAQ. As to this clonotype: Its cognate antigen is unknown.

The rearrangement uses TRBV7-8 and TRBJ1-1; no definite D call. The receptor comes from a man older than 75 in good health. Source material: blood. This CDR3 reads CASSLGGLQMNTEAFF. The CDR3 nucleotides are TGTGCCAGCAGCTTAGGGGGTCTTCAGATGAACACTGAAGCTTTCTTT.